What follows are 26 T cell receptor beta chains derived from one specimen sequenced in a study of CD8 T cells in Susac syndrome. With random hexamers, about 0.45 to 1 ug RNA was reverse transcribed. Using its own MiXCR run on the immunoSEQ multiplex PCR reads, TCRdb lists one record per CDR3 protein. This table has some 160,000 distinct CDR3 sequences, roughly nine tenths appearing once. Sequencing was performed on CD4+ T cells from PBMCs. The receptors were sampled from a human donor in good health.

This chain connects TRBV20-1 to TRBJ2-7, with D hard to call. V shed 0 bases and J shed 6 bases, with 9 bases lying between them. Germline CDR1 is DFQATT and CDR2 is SNEGSKA (reference sequence). The CDR3 extends over 12 amino acids. The CDR3 DNA reads TGCAGTGCTAGAGAGGGGTTCGGCGAGCAGTACTTC. As protein: CSAREGFGEQYF.

V and J are TRBV7-2 and TRBJ2-7; TRBD2 might be the D (6 bases). This CDR3 contains 14 residues. The V end lost 2 bases, the J end lost 7 bases, and 15 bases lay between the germline ends. Germline V gene data show CDR1 as SGHTA and CDR2 as FQGNSA. The CDR3 spells CASSLSRGREEQYF. CDR3 nucleotide sequence: TGTGCCAGCAGCTTATCCCGGGGGAGAGAGGAGCAGTACTTC.

V is TRBV27 and J is TRBJ2-1, with 7 bases aligning to TRBD1. This CDR3 contains 17 residues. Germline V gene lookup returns CDR1 MNHEY and CDR2 SMNVEV (reference sequence). V gave up 7 bases and J gave up 6 bases; unmatched junction bases: 18. CDR3 DNA: TGTGCCAGCACCCCATTGAATCGGGTTAACAGGGGCAATGAGCAGTTCTTC. This gives the protein CASTPLNRVNRGNEQFF.

This clonotype appeared a single time. This chain uses TRBV5-6 with TRBJ2-1, with D unclear. Germline V gene sequence: CDR1 SGHDT, CDR2 YYEEEE. The ends were cut back, 4 bases at V and 9 bases at J, with 17 bases in the middle. This CDR3 is 14 amino acids long. The CDR3 DNA reads TGTGCCAGCAGCCTCCTGGTGGGTGAGGTTGAGCAGTTCTTC. This gives the protein CASSLLVGEVEQFF.

This clonotype came up a few times. The chain couples TRBV7-8 to TRBJ2-5; a weak D match, TRBD2 (6 bases). The CDR3 loop spans 15 amino acids. The V and J ends lost 0 bases and 4 bases respectively, with 12 bases between them. The germline V gene has CDR1 SGHVS and CDR2 FQNEAQ. This chain's CDR3 is CASSLAGGGGETQYF. In DNA, the CDR3 is TGTGCCAGCAGCTTAGCGGGGGGTGGGGGAGAGACCCAGTACTTC.

This clonotype came up once. This sequence joins TRBV7-9 and TRBJ2-2; 13 bases align to TRBD2. CDR1 is SEHNR and CDR2 is FQNEAQ in the germline V gene (reference sequence). The CDR3 consists of 15 residues. The V segment lost 5 bases and the J segment 8 bases; nucleotides outside the gene matches: 5. The CDR3 coding sequence is TGTGCCAGCAGCCGTGGACTAGCGGGAGAAGGGGAGCTGTTTTTT. Its protein is CASSRGLAGEGELFF. Looking up the rest from reference TRBV7-9 and TRBJ2-2 gives the full variable domain: DTGVSQNPRHKITKRGQNVTFRCDPISEHNRLYWYRQTLGQGPEFLTYFQNEAQLEKSRLLSDRFSAERPKGSFSTLEIQRTEQGDSAMYLCASSRGLAGEGELFFGEGSRLTVL.

The chain carries TRBV15 and TRBJ2-1, with a tentative D call TRBD2 (6 bases). This CDR3 spans 15 amino acids. Trimming left V 1 base short and J 3 bases short, with 10 bases between. The V gene's germline CDR1 is LNHNV and CDR2 YYDKDF (reference sequence). The chain's CDR3 is CATSRVGGLYNEQFF. The CDR3 nucleotides are TGTGCCACCAGCAGAGTGGGGGGACTCTACAATGAGCAGTTCTTC. Full variable domain (missing parts from reference TRBV15 and TRBJ2-1): DAMVIQNPRYQVTQFGKPVTLSCSQTLNHNVMYWYQQKSSQAPKLLFHYYDKDFNNEADTPDNFQSRRPNTSFCFLDIRSPGLGDTAMYLCATSRVGGLYNEQFFGPGTRLTVL.

This sequence joins TRBV5-1 and TRBJ2-5; 8 positions agree with TRBD1. This CDR3 has 14 residues. With V trimmed by 1 base and J by 5 bases, 4 bases remained unmatched. Germline lookup yields CDR1 SGHRS and CDR2 YFSETQ. For the CDR3, the DNA is TGCGCCAGCAGCTTGTTGGGACAGGAGGAGACCCAGTACTTC. Translated, it gives CASSLLGQEETQYF.

V gene TRBV5-1 combines with J gene TRBJ1-1, with D uncertain. CDR3 length: 14 amino acids. Germline V gives CDR1 SGHRS, CDR2 YFSETQ. Trimming pared 0 bases from V and 4 bases from J, leaving 10 bases between. In DNA, the CDR3 is TGCGCCAGCAGCTTGGGGGGTTCCTCCACTGAAGCTTTCTTT. The encoded protein is CASSLGGSSTEAFF. Combining the CDR3 with reference TRBV5-1 and TRBJ1-1 gives the whole variable domain KAGVTQTPRYLIKTRGQQVTLSCSPISGHRSVSWYQQTPGQGLQFLFEYFSETQRNKGNFPGRFSGRQFSNSRSEMNVSTLELGDSALYLCASSLGGSSTEAFFGQGTRLTVV.

The rearrangement uses TRBV20-1 and TRBJ1-1; D gene unclear. CDR3 length: 12 amino acids. Germline lookup yields CDR1 DFQATT and CDR2 SNEGSKA (reference sequence). Trimming stripped 8 bases from V and 4 bases from J, with 14 bases between. The CDR3 DNA sequence: TGCAGTTTCCTTGGTTTGGGCACTGAAGCTTTCTTT. Protein: CSFLGLGTEAFF.

The V gene is TRBV2, the J gene TRBJ1-5; D ambiguous. The V gene lost 4 bases and the J gene lost 0 bases, with 7 bases spanning the gap. There are 14 residues in the CDR3. CDR1 SNHLY and CDR2 FYNNEI come from the germline V gene. The CDR3: CASSGGYSNQPQHF. The CDR3 nucleotides read TGTGCCAGCAGTGGCGGATATAGCAATCAGCCCCAGCATTTT. Variable domain in full (rest from reference TRBV2 and TRBJ1-5): EPEVTQTPSHQVTQMGQEVILRCVPISNHLYFYWYRQILGQKVEFLVSFYNNEISEKSEIFDDQFSVERPDGSNFTLKIRSTKLEDSAMYFCASSGGYSNQPQHFGDGTRLSIL.

The genes are TRBV5-1 and TRBJ2-1, with D tentatively TRBD2 (6 bases). CDR3 size: 16 residues. Trimming took 5 bases from V and 7 from J, leaving 22 bases between them. Germline V gives CDR1 SGHRS, CDR2 YFSETQ. The CDR3 is CASRLTGSAGWNEQFF. The CDR3 coding sequence is TGCGCCAGCAGATTAACCGGGTCCGCGGGGTGGAATGAGCAGTTCTTC.

The CDR3 sequence is CASSRRLAGGGEQYF. The CDR3 region has the DNA TGTGCCAGCAGTCGTCGACTAGCGGGAGGAGGCGAGCAGTACTTC. The gene calls are TRBV12-3 or TRBV12-4 and TRBJ2-7; 13 bases agree with TRBD2. The V gene end was trimmed by 5 bases and the J gene end by 6 bases; junction bases not matched to a gene: 7. The CDR3 has 15 residues.

The chain is built from TRBV10-2 and TRBJ2-7; no firm D call. Germline V gene sequence: CDR1 WSHSY, CDR2 SAAADI. Trimming took off 2 bases at V and 2 bases at J, with 10 bases between the two ends. This CDR3 has 14 amino acids. The DNA of the CDR3 is TGCGCCAGCAGTGAGCCCTTTACACCCTACGAGCAGTACTTC. It specifies CASSEPFTPYEQYF.

V usage is TRBV18 and J usage is TRBJ1-1; D might be TRBD1 (5 bases). Trimming took 0 bases from V and 8 from J, leaving 7 bases between them. CDR3 length: 12 amino acids. CDR1 and CDR2 (germline): KGHSH, LQKENI. Here the CDR3 DNA reads TGTGCCAGCTCACCACCGTGGGGGGAAGCTTTCTTT. Protein: CASSPPWGEAFF.

This chain uses TRBV5-1 with TRBJ1-2; D remains ambiguous. The CDR3 sequence is 12 residues long. Trimming removed 4 bases at V and 6 bases at J, with 10 bases between. Per the germline V gene, CDR1 is SGHRS and CDR2 is YFSETQ. The CDR3 here is CASSPGRDGYTF. The CDR3 DNA is TGCGCCAGCAGCCCTGGGAGAGATGGCTACACCTTC.

The genes are TRBV5-1 and TRBJ2-3, with D maybe TRBD2 (5 bases). Germline lookup yields CDR1 SGHRS and CDR2 YFSETQ. The length of the CDR3 is 16 residues. Trimming removed 0 bases from V and 0 bases from J, with 11 bases in between. CDR3 nucleotide sequence: TGCGCCAGCAGCTTGGGTAGCGCTATGAGCACAGATACGCAGTATTTT. Its translation: CASSLGSAMSTDTQYF.

The CDR3 reads CASSQEGQGTDEQYF. In nucleotides, the CDR3 is TGTGCCAGCAGCCAAGAGGGACAGGGTACCGACGAGCAGTACTTC. This chain uses TRBV3-1 with TRBJ2-7; 9 bases line up with TRBD1. In germline, CDR1 is LGHDT, CDR2 YNNKEL (reference sequence). The CDR3 consists of 15 residues. V shed 0 bases, J shed 5 bases, and the junction held 5 bases outside the gene matches.

The rearrangement uses TRBV5-1 and TRBJ2-3; D remains ambiguous. The CDR3 extends over 14 amino acids. Trimming pared 4 bases from V and 0 bases from J, leaving 9 bases between. Germline V gives CDR1 SGHRS, CDR2 YFSETQ. DNA for the CDR3: TGCGCCAGCAGCCCCTGGAGTAGCACAGATACGCAGTATTTT. It codes for CASSPWSSTDTQYF.

In DNA form, the CDR3 reads TGCAGCGTTGAGATAACGGCAGGCGCCTACGAGCAGTACTTC. Residues: CSVEITAGAYEQYF. This chain uses TRBV29-1 with TRBJ2-7; no definite D call. The length of the CDR3 is 14 residues. The V end lost 3 bases, the J end lost 2 bases, and 14 bases lay between the germline ends. Germline CDR1 and CDR2: SQVTM and ANQGSEA.

The V and J genes are TRBV6-1 and TRBJ2-7; 8 positions match TRBD1. The CDR3 length is 16 residues. V lost 5 bases to trimming and J lost 4 bases; unmatched junction nucleotides: 13. Germline V gene sequence: CDR1 MNHNS, CDR2 SASEGT. CDR3 coding DNA: TGTGCCAGCAGTAAGGACGTCTCAGGGGGCCCTTACGAGCAGTACTTC. It is translated as CASSKDVSGGPYEQYF.

This rearrangement joins TRBV30 to TRBJ1-5; no reliable D call. The germline V gene has CDR1 GTSNPN and CDR2 SVGIG (reference sequence). The length of the CDR3 is 14 residues. V lost 2 bases and J lost 6, with 14 bases in between. CDR3 amino acids: CAWSRNRRSQPQHF. CDR3 DNA sequence: TGTGCCTGGAGTAGAAACCGACGCAGTCAGCCCCAGCATTTT.

The CDR3 reads CASRLTSGSSYEQYF. The CDR3, as DNA: TGTGCCAGCAGACTGACTAGCGGTAGCTCCTACGAGCAGTACTTC. The genes are TRBV28 and TRBJ2-7; 9 bases are shared with TRBD2. The V gene's germline CDR1 is MDHEN and CDR2 SYDVKM. This CDR3 has 15 residues. V was pared by 6 bases and J by 0 bases, with 6 bases of the junction left unmatched.

V gene TRBV23-1 combines with J gene TRBJ1-4; a weak D match, TRBD1 (5 bases). TRBV23-1 is given ORF status, its function remaining uncertain. V lost 2 bases and J 7 bases, leaving 11 bases between the germline ends. CDR3 size: 14 residues. The CDR3 is CASSQEGRCEKLFF. CDR3 bases: TGCGCCAGCAGTCAAGAGGGGCGGTGTGAAAAACTGTTTTTT.

The rearrangement links TRBV7-2 to TRBJ2-1, with 7 bases that match TRBD1. This CDR3 spans 14 amino acids. V lost 5 bases, J lost 9 bases, and 10 bases stayed unmatched. CDR1 SGHTA and CDR2 FQGNSA come from the germline V gene. The CDR3 loop is CASSPFDRVGEQFF. Written as DNA, the CDR3 is TGTGCCAGCAGCCCATTTGACAGGGTCGGTGAGCAGTTCTTC.

The rearrangement links TRBV7-2 to TRBJ2-7, with TRBD1 matching over 9 bases. V shed 4 bases and J 6 bases; nucleotides not matched to a gene: 1. This CDR3 region has 12 residues. Germline lookup yields CDR1 SGHTA and CDR2 FQGNSA. CDR3 in amino acids: CASSWTGVEQYF. The CDR3 coding sequence is TGTGCCAGCAGCTGGACAGGGGTCGAGCAGTACTTC. The full variable domain, its missing parts supplied by reference TRBV7-2 and TRBJ2-7, is GAGVSQSPSNKVTEKGKDVELRCDPISGHTALYWYRQSLGQGLEFLIYFQGNSAPDKSGLPSDRFSAERTGGSVSTLTIQRTQQEDSAVYLCASSWTGVEQYFGPGTRLTVT.